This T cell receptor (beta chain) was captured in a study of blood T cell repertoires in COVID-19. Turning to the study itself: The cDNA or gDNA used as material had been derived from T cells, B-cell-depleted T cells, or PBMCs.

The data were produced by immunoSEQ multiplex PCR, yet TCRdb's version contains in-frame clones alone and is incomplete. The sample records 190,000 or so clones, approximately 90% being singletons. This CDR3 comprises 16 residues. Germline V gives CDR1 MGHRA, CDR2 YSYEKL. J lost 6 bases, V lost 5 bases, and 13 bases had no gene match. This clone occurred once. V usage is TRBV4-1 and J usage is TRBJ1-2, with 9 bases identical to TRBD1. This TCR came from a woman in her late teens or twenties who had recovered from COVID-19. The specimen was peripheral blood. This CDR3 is CASSYLPGQGTDGYTF. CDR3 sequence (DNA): TGCGCCAGCAGCTACCTTCCGGGACAGGGAACGGATGGCTACACCTTC.